Given below is one TCR beta chain in context. This clone's antigen is unknown. Base quality data are lacking; no much larger clone is found one base away. The sample belongs to a study of blood T cell repertoires in COVID-19 (dated by TCRdb to the early 2020s). Looking at the study overall: Samples from collaborators originated in the United States, Italy and Spain and spanned both the acute and convalescent phases of COVID-19. The material from the prospective study consisted of cDNA or gDNA derived from T cells, B-cell-depleted T cells, or PBMCs. The dataset comprised deeply sampled blood TCRbeta repertoires from subjects exposed to, actively infected with, or recovered from COVID-19. The repertoires were made available in a free public database intended to serve as a resource for research on the immune response to SARS-CoV-2. The samples were drawn from the first 160 participants of the ongoing ImmuneRACE study and from 1,200 or so subjects provided by 6 global collaborators. Sample metadata almost always included a de-identified subject ID, COVID-19 status, age in years and sex. HLA class I and class II types, where available, came from metadata supplied by the sample provider rather than from assay-based typing.

Paper-wide results and their limitations: Clinical and demographic metadata were provided uncurated, with the amount varying by source and participant.

The immunoSEQ Assay, a bias-controlled multiplex PCR, was used to amplify TCRbeta CDR3 regions from genomic DNA. The authors processed their data as follows. The number of nucleated cells in each sample was estimated from the amplification of reference gene primers within the assay. To quantify the absolute abundance of each unique TCRbeta CDR3 rearrangement, sequence reads were collapsed and filtered. For each sample, productive Simpson clonality was calculated as the square root of Simpson's diversity index across productive rearrangements. The immuneACCESS repertoire file appears here via TCRdb, limited to in-frame rearrangements. These files lack a portion of the clones; in checked studies, under half of the deficit traces to unresolved V genes, and the cause of the others is not known. V and J calls plus clone size are reproduced from that table; the DNA served to infer D and trimming. Present in this sample are over 120,000 clones, more than 75% of which were seen just once. In total, the top ten clones hold about 5% of the sample.

Each collaborating institution followed its own protocols to collect whole blood in K2EDTA tubes. Collaborator samples were shipped for TCRbeta analysis as frozen whole blood, isolated PBMCs, or DNA extracted from either sample type. Trimming at the junction amounts to 8 bases on V and 3 bases on J, and the germline ends lie 11 bases apart. Including cysteine and phenylalanine, the CDR3 has 13 amino acids. Only the CDR3 part of the read is kept: 39 bases, read in frame from the first base. The chain is encoded by TRBV12-3 or TRBV12-4 joined to TRBJ2-1; the D gene is possibly TRBD1, with 6 bases matching. The sequenced sample was peripheral blood. The TCR comes from a human donor in a cohort sampled during active COVID-19. The CDR3 region reads CASYRDIYNEQFF. The DNA reads as follows: TGTGCCAGCTACCGGGACATCTACAATGAGCAGTTCTTC.